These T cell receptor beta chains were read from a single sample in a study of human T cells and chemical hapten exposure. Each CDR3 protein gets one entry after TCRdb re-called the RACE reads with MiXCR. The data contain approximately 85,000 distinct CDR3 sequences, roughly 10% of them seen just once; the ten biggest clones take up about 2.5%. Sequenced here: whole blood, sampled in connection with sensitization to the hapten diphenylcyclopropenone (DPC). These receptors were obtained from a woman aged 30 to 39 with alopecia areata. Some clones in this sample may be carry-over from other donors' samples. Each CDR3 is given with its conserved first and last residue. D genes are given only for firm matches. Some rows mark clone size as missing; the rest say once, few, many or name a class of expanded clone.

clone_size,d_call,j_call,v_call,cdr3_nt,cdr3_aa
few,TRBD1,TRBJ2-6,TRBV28,TGTGCCAGCGGGGTAGGGGGCTTACGATCTGGGGCCAACGTCCTGACTTTC,CASGVGGLRSGANVLTF
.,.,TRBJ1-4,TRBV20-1,TGCAGTGCTAATCATCGGGGGTCCCCAACTAATGAAAAACTGTTTTTT,CSANHRGSPTNEKLFF
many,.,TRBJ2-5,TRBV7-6,TGTGCCAGCAGCTTAACCGCACGGGAGACCCAGTACTTC,CASSLTARETQYF
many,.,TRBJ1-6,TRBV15,TGTGCCACCAGCACCCGGACCGCATCAAGCTCCTATAATTCACCCCTCCACTTT,CATSTRTASSSYNSPLHF
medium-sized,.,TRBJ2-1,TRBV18,TGTGCCAGCTCACCACCGGGCGGGGCCTACAATGAGCAGTTCTTC,CASSPPGGAYNEQFF
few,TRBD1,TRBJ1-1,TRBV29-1,TGCAGCGTTAGGACAGGGACGCACACTGAAGCTTTCTTT,CSVRTGTHTEAFF
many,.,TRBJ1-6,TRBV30,TGTGCCTGGATGATTCAGGGGAATTCACCCCTCCACTTT,CAWMIQGNSPLHF
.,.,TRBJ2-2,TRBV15,TGTGCCACCAGCAGAGATGGCTTAGGCGGGGAGCTGTTTTTT,CATSRDGLGGELFF
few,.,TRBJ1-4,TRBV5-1,TGCGCCAGCAGCTTGGGGTCAGGGAATGAAAAACTGTTTTTT,CASSLGSGNEKLFF
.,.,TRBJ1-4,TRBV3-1,TGTGCCAGCAGCCAAGATGTTACGGGGGGAAAACTGTTTTTT,CASSQDVTGGKLFF
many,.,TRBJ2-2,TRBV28,TGTGCCAGCAGTTTATCCTCCAGGGAGTACACCGGGGAGCTGTTTTTT,CASSLSSREYTGELFF
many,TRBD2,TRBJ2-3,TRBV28,TGTGCCAGCAGTTTACTAGCGGGGGGTCTCACAGATACGCAGTATTTT,CASSLLAGGLTDTQYF
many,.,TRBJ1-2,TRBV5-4,TGTGCCAGCAGCTCGAAAGGGGACTATGGCTACACCTTC,CASSSKGDYGYTF
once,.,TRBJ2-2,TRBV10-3,TGTGCCATCACGTCAGGGGCTGGGGAGCTGTTTTTT,CAITSGAGELFF
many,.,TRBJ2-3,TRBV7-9,TGTGCCAGCAGCCCGCCAGGGGAAGATACGCAGTATTTT,CASSPPGEDTQYF
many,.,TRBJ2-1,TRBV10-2,TGCGCCAGCAATTCAGGGGCTCTGGGGAACAATGAGCAGTTCTTC,CASNSGALGNNEQFF
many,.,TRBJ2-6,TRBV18,TGTGCCAGCTCGTTCAACTCTAACTCCCATTTAAGCGGGGCCAACGTCCTGACTTTC,CASSFNSNSHLSGANVLTF
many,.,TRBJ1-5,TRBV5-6,TGTGCCAGCAGCACGGTACAGGGAAGGCCCCAGCATTTT,CASSTVQGRPQHF
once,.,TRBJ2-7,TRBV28,TGTGCCAGCAGTTCGGGGCCCTACGAGCAGTACTTC,CASSSGPYEQYF
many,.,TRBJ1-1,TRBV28,TGTGCCAGCAGGTCACCCAGGGCCCCCATGAACACTGAAGCTTTCTTT,CASRSPRAPMNTEAFF
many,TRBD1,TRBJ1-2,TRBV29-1,TGCAGCGTGGATCCGGGACAGGGGGCAAATGGCTACACCTTC,CSVDPGQGANGYTF
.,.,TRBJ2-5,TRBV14,TGTGCCAGCAGCTTAATCTCCGGGATCCAAGGGACCCAGTACTTC,CASSLISGIQGTQYF
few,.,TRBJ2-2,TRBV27,TGTGCCAGCAGTTTGAACGGGGAGCTGTTTTTT,CASSLNGELFF
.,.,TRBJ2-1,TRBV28,TGTGCCAGCGGGCGGGGGCGTGAGCAGTTCTTC,CASGRGREQFF
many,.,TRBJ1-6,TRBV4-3,TGCGCCAGCAGCCAAGAACGGAGAGACACCCTCCACTTT,CASSQERRDTLHF
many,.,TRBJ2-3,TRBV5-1,TGCGCCAGCAGCTTGGATGGGGTTGGCACAGATACGCAGTATTTT,CASSLDGVGTDTQYF
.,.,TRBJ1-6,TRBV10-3,TGTGCCATCAGTGAGAGGGACACGCGGGGCCCTGGCAATTCACCCCTCCACTTT,CAISERDTRGPGNSPLHF
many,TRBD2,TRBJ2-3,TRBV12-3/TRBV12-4,TGTGCCAGCAGTTTGGGCGGGAGATTTCCAGATACGCAGTATTTT,CASSLGGRFPDTQYF
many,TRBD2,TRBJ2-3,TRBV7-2,TGTGCCAGCATAGTGGCTAGCGGCTTCACAGATACGCAGTATTTT,CASIVASGFTDTQYF
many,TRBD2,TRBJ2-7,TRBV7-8,TGTGCCAGCAGCTTAGCGGCGGGAGGGCCTGGGGAGCAGTACTTC,CASSLAAGGPGEQYF
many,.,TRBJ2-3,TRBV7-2,TGTGCCAGCAGCCCTCCGACAGGCTCGGATACGCAGTATTTT,CASSPPTGSDTQYF
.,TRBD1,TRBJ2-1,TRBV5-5,TGTGCCAGCAGCTCTGACAGGGTATCCTACAATGAGCAGTTCTTC,CASSSDRVSYNEQFF
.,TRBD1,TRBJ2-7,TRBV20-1,TGCAGTGCCAACAACCCTCAGGGGGTCTCCTACGAGCAGTACTTC,CSANNPQGVSYEQYF
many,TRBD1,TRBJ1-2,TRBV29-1,TGCAGCGTTGTGGTTTGGCAGGGGGAAGGCTACACCTTC,CSVVVWQGEGYTF
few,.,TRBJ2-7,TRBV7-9,TGTGCCAGCAGCGGCCAGGGATTATCCTACGAGCAGTACTTC,CASSGQGLSYEQYF
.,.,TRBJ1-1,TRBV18,TGTGCCAGCTCATCGGGAGCCCCCGCTGAAGCTTTCTTT,CASSSGAPAEAFF
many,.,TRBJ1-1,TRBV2,TGTGCCAGCAGTGAAGGCGGGAGGAACACTGAAGCTTTCTTT,CASSEGGRNTEAFF
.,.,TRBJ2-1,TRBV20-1,TGCAGTGCTGCCCGACAGGGAGGCACTGAGCAGTTCTTC,CSAARQGGTEQFF
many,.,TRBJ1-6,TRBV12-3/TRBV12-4,TGTGCCAGCAGCGGAAGACGTAGGGGGAATTCACCCCTCCACTTT,CASSGRRRGNSPLHF
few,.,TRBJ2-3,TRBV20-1,TGCAGTGCTAGGGCAGGGACTAGCACAGATACGCAGTATTTT,CSARAGTSTDTQYF
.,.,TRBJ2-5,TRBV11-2,TGTGCCAGCAGCTTAGAGGTGGGCGAGACCCAGTACTTC,CASSLEVGETQYF
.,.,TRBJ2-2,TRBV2,TGTGCCAGCAGGCCCGACAACACCGGGGAGCTGTTTTTT,CASRPDNTGELFF
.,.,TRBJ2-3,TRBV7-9,TGTGCCAGCAGCTACCCAACAACAGGGTCCGACACAGATACGCAGTATTTT,CASSYPTTGSDTDTQYF
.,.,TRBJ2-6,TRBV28,TGTGCCAGCAGCCGGGACTCGTCTGGGGCCAACGTCCTGACTTTC,CASSRDSSGANVLTF
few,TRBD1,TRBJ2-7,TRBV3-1,TGTGCCAGCAGCTCGCGGACAGGGGTGTACGAGCAGTACTTC,CASSSRTGVYEQYF
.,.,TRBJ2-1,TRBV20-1,TGCAGTGCTAGAGATCCCGATGAGCAGTTCTTC,CSARDPDEQFF
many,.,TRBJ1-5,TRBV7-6,TGTGCCAGCAGCTTAGAAGCTGGGGGTGGCAATCAGCCCCAGCATTTT,CASSLEAGGGNQPQHF
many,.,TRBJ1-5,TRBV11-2,TGTGCCAGCAGCTTAGATCTGCGCCAGCCCCAGCATTTT,CASSLDLRQPQHF
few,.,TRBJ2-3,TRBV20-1,TGCAGTGGGGCGGCTAGCACAGATACGCAGTATTTT,CSGAASTDTQYF
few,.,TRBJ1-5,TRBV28,TGTGCCAGCAGTTTCTATGGCAATCAGCCCCAGCATTTT,CASSFYGNQPQHF